This T cell receptor beta chain is from a study of blood T cell repertoires in COVID-19. The wider study: Sources were T cells, B-cell-depleted T cells, or PBMCs; the material itself was cDNA or gDNA.

Germline-derived CDR1 and CDR2 are SGHRS and YFSETQ. There are 16 residues in the CDR3. Trimming took 0 bases from V and 6 from J; bases not matched to a gene: 7. The data were produced by immunoSEQ multiplex PCR, yet TCRdb's version contains in-frame clones alone and is incomplete. The repertoire has 150,000 to 190,000 clones, around 74% of them found once; the top ten carry about 4%. The clonotype originates from a woman older than 75 with acute or convalescent COVID-19. Sequencing was carried out using peripheral blood. This chain links TRBV5-1 with TRBJ2-7; 12 bases agree with TRBD2. The CDR3 DNA follows: TGCGCCAGCAGCTTGGTCCTGACTAGCGGGGGACCCGAGCAGTACTTC. It specifies CASSLVLTSGGPEQYF.